The 2 T cell receptor beta chains given below trace back to one sample, sequenced in a study of human T cells and chemical hapten exposure. Time point meaning: pre-sensitization, week 0. Sample treatment: therapeutic diphenylcyclopropenone sensitization with weekly scalp DPC. TCRdb re-called the RACE reads through MiXCR, storing one row per CDR3 protein. The table shows more than 70,000 distinct CDR3 sequences, with 7.5% to 9.5% occurring only once. Source: whole blood, taken in connection with sensitization to the hapten diphenylcyclopropenone (DPC). The source is a man aged 35 to 55 with alopecia areata. Some clones in this sample may be carry-over from other donors' samples.

This clonotype was counted ten times or more. The genes are TRBV20-1 and TRBJ2-1; D tentatively fits TRBD1 or TRBD2 (6 bases each). The CDR3 is 14 residues long. V lost 3 bases and J lost 8, with 17 bases in between. CDR1 is DFQATT and CDR2 is SNEGSKA in the germline V gene (reference sequence). CDR3 sequence: CSASVGGRFDEQFF. CDR3 nucleotide sequence: TGCAGTGCTAGCGTCGGGGGCCGGTTTGATGAGCAGTTCTTC.

In this sample, this clonotype turned up many times. The chain uses TRBV4-3 and TRBJ1-3, with D perhaps TRBD1 (6 bases). Germline V gene lookup returns CDR1 LGHNA and CDR2 YSLEER. The V end lost 2 bases, the J end lost 0 bases, and 17 bases lay between the germline ends. The CDR3 extends over 18 amino acids. CDR3 bases: TGCGCCAGCAGCCAAAGTGTGAGGGGGTATAGCTCTGGAAACACCATATATTTT. Translated: CASSQSVRGYSSGNTIYF.